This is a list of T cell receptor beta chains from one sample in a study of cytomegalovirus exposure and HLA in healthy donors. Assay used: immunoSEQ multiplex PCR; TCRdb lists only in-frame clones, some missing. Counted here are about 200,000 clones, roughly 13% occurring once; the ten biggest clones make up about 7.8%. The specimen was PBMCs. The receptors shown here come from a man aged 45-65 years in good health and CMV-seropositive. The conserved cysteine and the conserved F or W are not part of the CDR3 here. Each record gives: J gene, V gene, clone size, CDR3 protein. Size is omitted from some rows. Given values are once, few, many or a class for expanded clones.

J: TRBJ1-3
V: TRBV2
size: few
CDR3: ASLGRDTIY

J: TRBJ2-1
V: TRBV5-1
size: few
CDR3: ASTPGQGSYNEQF

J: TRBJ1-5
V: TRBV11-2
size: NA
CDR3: ASSGGVNQPQH

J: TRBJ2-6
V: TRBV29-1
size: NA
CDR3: SVRGGANVLT

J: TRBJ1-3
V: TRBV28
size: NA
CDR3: ASSRRRDRGPGNTIY

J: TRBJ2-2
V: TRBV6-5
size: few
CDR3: ASSYQTNTGELF

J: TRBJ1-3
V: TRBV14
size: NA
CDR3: ASSQDLTGWNTIY

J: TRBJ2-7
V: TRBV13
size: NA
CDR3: ASSLVAGRLSSYEQY

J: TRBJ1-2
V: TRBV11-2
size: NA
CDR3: ASSIGTDYGYT

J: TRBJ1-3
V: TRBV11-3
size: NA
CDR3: ASSVPGGVGNTIY

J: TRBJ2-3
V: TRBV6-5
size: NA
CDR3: ASTSWTSGTDTQY

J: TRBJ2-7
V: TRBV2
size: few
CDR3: ASSAGQAFYEQY

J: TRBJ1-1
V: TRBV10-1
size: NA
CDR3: ASRETENTEAF

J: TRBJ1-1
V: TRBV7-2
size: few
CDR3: ASSLVAVNTEAF

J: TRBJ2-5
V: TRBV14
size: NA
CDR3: ASRPLGGAETQY

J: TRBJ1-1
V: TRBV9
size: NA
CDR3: ASSVTGMNTEAF

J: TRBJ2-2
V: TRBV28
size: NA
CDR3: ASRGNGGGANTGELF

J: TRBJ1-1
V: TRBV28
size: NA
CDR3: ASSPLGRGGDTEAF

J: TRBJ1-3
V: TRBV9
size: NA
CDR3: ASSYRDSPPGNTIY